This TCR beta chain was recovered during a study of cytomegalovirus exposure and HLA in healthy donors. Looking at the study overall: Unique TCRs numbering around 85 million, obtained from HLA-typed donors, made up an early data release. Of more than 350 genotyped donors, around 76% clustered with self-reported Caucasian donors.

Concerning this clone itself: The antigen is unknown.

Points from the study as a whole: Testing in vitro showed a few CMV-associated chains specific for CMV antigens. In a later analysis, compared with equally common non-associated chains, HLA-associated beta chains were more expanded.

Use of 60 Vbeta and 13 Jbeta primers characterized the PCR. Produced via immunoSEQ multiplex PCR; TCRdb's table is partial and in-frame only. The table records over 50,000 clones, roughly 80% of them present only once. Germline V gives CDR1 MNHNS, CDR2 SASEGT. V lost 4 bases and J lost 1, with 13 bases in between. This CDR3 has 15 amino acids. This sequence originates from a man aged 40-49 years in good health and CMV-seronegative. The rearrangement links TRBV6-1 to TRBJ1-2; D possibly corresponds to TRBD1 (6 bases). Sequencing was done on a sample of PBMCs. CDR3 in amino acids: CASSASTGLNYGYTF. The CDR3 nucleotides read TGTGCCAGCAGTGCATCGACAGGCCTTAACTATGGCTACACCTTC.